One sample yielded the 19 T cell receptor beta chains listed below, sequenced in a study of blood T cell dynamics during melanoma immunotherapy. Time point given: pre-treatment baseline. The data were produced by immunoSEQ multiplex PCR, yet TCRdb's version contains in-frame clones alone and is incomplete. The sample records approximately 10,000 clones, around 86% being singletons. The sample here was blood, taken from a patient treated with checkpoint blockade. The origin of the receptors is a human donor with melanoma.

This chain uses TRBV5-4 with TRBJ1-2; 8 bases are shared with TRBD1. The CDR3 sequence is 14 residues long. J was trimmed by 4 bases and V by 2 bases; bases with no gene match: 4. Germline V gene sequence: CDR1 SGHNT, CDR2 YYREEE (reference sequence). The CDR3 DNA is TGTGCCAGCAGCTTCGGACAGGGATTCTATGGCTACACCTTC. It specifies CASSFGQGFYGYTF. Filled out from reference TRBV5-4 and TRBJ1-2, the complete variable domain reads ETGVTQSPTHLIKTRGQQVTLRCSSQSGHNTVSWYQQALGQGPQFIFQYYREEENGRGNFPPRFSGLQFPNYSSELNVNALELDDSALYLCASSFGQGFYGYTFGSGTRLTVV.

The rearrangement uses TRBV4-3 and TRBJ1-1; tentative D call: TRBD1 (5 bases). V lost 4 bases and J lost 1, with 10 bases in between. The germline V gene encodes CDR1 LGHNA and CDR2 YSLEER. The CDR3 consists of 14 residues. This CDR3 is CASSRDFPNTEAFF. Written as DNA, the CDR3 is TGCGCCAGCAGCCGGGACTTCCCGAACACTGAAGCTTTCTTT.

This rearrangement joins TRBV7-2 to TRBJ1-1; TRBD1 might be the D (6 bases). Per germline, CDR1 SGHTA and CDR2 FQGNSA. With 4 bases removed from V and 0 bases from J, the gap between germline ends came to 12 bases. The CDR3 is 15 amino acids. This CDR3 is CASSSNGQLNTEAFF. CDR3 nucleotide sequence: TGTGCCAGCAGCTCCAATGGACAGTTGAACACTGAAGCTTTCTTT.

This CDR3 is CASSLSTVGTEAFF. The DNA for the CDR3 is TGTGCCAGCAGCTTAAGTACCGTGGGGACTGAAGCTTTCTTT. The rearrangement links TRBV7-3 to TRBJ1-1, with unresolved D. Trimming cost V 1 base and J 5 bases, with 11 bases left between them. The germline V gene has CDR1 SGHTA and CDR2 FQGTGA. The CDR3 has 14 amino acids. Combining the CDR3 with reference TRBV7-3 and TRBJ1-1 gives the whole variable domain GAGVSQTPSNKVTEKGKYVELRCDPISGHTALYWYRQSLGQGPEFLIYFQGTGAADDSGLPNDRFFAVRPEGSVSTLKIQRTERGDSAVYLCASSLSTVGTEAFFGQGTRLTVV.

The chain joins TRBV27 to TRBJ1-6; maybe TRBD1 (5 bases). Between the trimmed V and J ends, which lost 5 bases and 9 bases, there was a span of 17 bases. The length of the CDR3 is 15 residues. The germline gives CDR1 MNHEY, CDR2 SMNVEV (reference sequence). In DNA, the CDR3 is TGTGCCAGCAGTATCACCCAGCGGGGCAGTTCACCCCTCCACTTT. This gives the protein CASSITQRGSSPLHF.

The rearrangement uses TRBV27 and TRBJ2-7; D possibly corresponds to TRBD2 (6 bases). Germline loops: CDR1 MNHEY, CDR2 SMNVEV (reference sequence). V was shortened by 5 bases and J by 7 bases, with 12 bases between the two germline ends. This CDR3 is built from 12 residues. The DNA for the CDR3 is TGTGCCAGCAGTGCGGGAAACGTGGAGCAGTACTTC. Amino acid sequence: CASSAGNVEQYF.

This sequence joins TRBV6-1 and TRBJ1-1; TRBD1 matches 8 bases. The CDR3 contains 13 residues. Unmatched junction bases numbered 1, after V lost 6 bases and J lost 1 base. Germline values: CDR1 MNHNS, CDR2 SASEGT. CDR3 DNA: TGTGCCAGCAGGCAGGGGGCGAACACTGAAGCTTTCTTT. This translates into CASRQGANTEAFF.

J is TRBJ2-7 and V is TRBV15; 7 bases align to TRBD1. This CDR3 has 13 amino acids. Germline CDR1 and CDR2: LNHNV and YYDKDF (reference sequence). The V segment lost 4 bases and the J segment 6 bases; nucleotides outside the gene matches: 6. Written as DNA, the CDR3 is TGTGCCACCAGCACCCGCAGGGGGTCCGAGCAGTACTTC. It codes for CATSTRRGSEQYF.

The gene calls are TRBV15 and TRBJ2-5; 7 bases are a match to TRBD2. Germline V gene sequence: CDR1 LNHNV, CDR2 YYDKDF (reference sequence). The CDR3 length is 14 residues. Trimming removed 5 bases from V and 4 bases from J; junction bases left unmatched: 7. The CDR3: CATSASGGVETQYF. The CDR3 DNA reads TGTGCCACCAGCGCCTCGGGGGGAGTAGAGACCCAGTACTTC. Combining the CDR3 with reference TRBV15 and TRBJ2-5 gives the whole variable domain DAMVIQNPRYQVTQFGKPVTLSCSQTLNHNVMYWYQQKSSQAPKLLFHYYDKDFNNEADTPDNFQSRRPNTSFCFLDIRSPGLGDTAMYLCATSASGGVETQYFGPGTRLLVL.

V gene TRBV11-3 combines with J gene TRBJ2-7; D perhaps matches TRBD1 (6 bases). Germline values: CDR1 SGHNT, CDR2 YENEEA. The CDR3 runs 13 residues. Trimming removed 6 bases from V and 2 bases from J, with 11 bases in between. The CDR3 region has the DNA TGTGCCAGCAGTTCGGGACACACCTACGAGCAGTACTTC. It specifies CASSSGHTYEQYF.

The chain combines TRBV11-3 with TRBJ1-1; no clear D. Deletions cut 0 bases from V and 1 base from J, with 3 bases between. CDR1 is SGHNT, CDR2 YENEEA, per germline. The CDR3 is made up of 13 amino acids. CDR3 DNA sequence: TGTGCCAGCAGCTTAGACCAGAACACTGAAGCTTTCTTT. It is translated as CASSLDQNTEAFF.

The rearrangement links TRBV7-2 to TRBJ1-1; D not certain. The germline gives CDR1 SGHTA, CDR2 FQGNSA. The CDR3 length is 14 residues. V was cut by 5 bases and J by 1 base, with 11 bases left in between. CDR3 in DNA: TGTGCCAGCAGCCCCGGGCACCGGAACACTGAAGCTTTCTTT. This translates into CASSPGHRNTEAFF.

CDR3 DNA sequence: TGTGCCAGCAGCGTAGCGAGACAGAACACTGAAGCTTTCTTT. Amino acids: CASSVARQNTEAFF. The J gene is TRBJ1-1, the V gene TRBV9; D is unclear. Trimming left V 0 bases short and J 1 base short, with 7 bases between. Germline V gene data show CDR1 as SGDLS and CDR2 as YYNGEE. The CDR3 runs to 14 residues.

The chain has TRBV6-1 and TRBJ1-2; D is unclear. The CDR3 covers 15 residues. Germline V gene sequence: CDR1 MNHNS, CDR2 SASEGT. The V end was cut by 1 base, the J end by 2 bases, with 11 bases between. CDR3 in DNA: TGTGCCAGCAGTGAAGGATTCAGGATCAACTATGGCTACACCTTC. It yields the protein CASSEGFRINYGYTF.

This chain uses TRBV30 with TRBJ2-7; 9 positions match TRBD1. Per germline, CDR1 GTSNPN and CDR2 SVGIG (reference sequence). The CDR3 runs to 13 residues. Trimming at V came to 4 bases and at J to 4 bases, leaving 5 bases not matched to a gene. The CDR3 sequence: CAWKGTGIYEQYF. CDR3 sequence (DNA): TGTGCCTGGAAGGGGACAGGGATATACGAGCAGTACTTC. Full variable domain (rest looked up from reference TRBV30 and TRBJ2-7): SQTIHQWPATLVQPVGSPLSLECTVEGTSNPNLYWYRQAAGRGLQLLFYSVGIGQISSEVPQNLSASRPQDRQFILSSKKLLLSDSGFYLCAWKGTGIYEQYFGPGTRLTVT.

Comments on this clone: An end of the junction differs from the germline gene, which may be a read error. The chain is built from TRBV7-7 and TRBJ2-5; possibly TRBD1 for D (5 bases). The CDR3 is 15 residues long. In germline, CDR1 is SSHAT, CDR2 FNYEAQ (reference sequence). CDR3 protein: CASSLDPPSIGAQYF. CDR3 DNA sequence: TGTGCTAGCAGCTTAGATCCTCCATCTATAGGGGCCCAGTACTTC.

J is TRBJ1-5 and V is TRBV6-6; perhaps TRBD1 as D (6 bases). Trimming took 6 bases from V and 7 from J, leaving 16 bases between them. Germline V gene data show CDR1 as MNHNY and CDR2 as SVGAGI (reference sequence). The CDR3 extends over 14 amino acids. Here the CDR3 reads CASSPQGKGQPQHF. The CDR3 DNA reads as TGTGCCAGCAGCCCACAGGGTAAAGGACAGCCCCAGCATTTT.

This chain links TRBV27 with TRBJ2-2; either TRBD1 or TRBD2 may supply D (5 bases each). Germline CDR1 reads MNHEY; CDR2 reads SMNVEV (reference sequence). The length of the CDR3 is 14 residues. Trimming took 3 bases from V and 6 from J, leaving 11 bases between them. CDR3 in DNA: TGTGCCAGCAGTTTCCTAACGGGGCCCGGGGAGCTGTTTTTT. Translated: CASSFLTGPGELFF.

J is TRBJ1-1 and V is TRBV15; tentatively, D is TRBD1 (5 bases). There are 15 residues in the CDR3. The germline V gene has CDR1 LNHNV and CDR2 YYDKDF (reference sequence). V was pared by 0 bases and J by 4 bases, with 12 bases between. CDR3 nucleotides: TGTGCCACCAGCAGAGAGGACACGGGCTTCACTGAAGCTTTCTTT. Translating gives CATSREDTGFTEAFF.